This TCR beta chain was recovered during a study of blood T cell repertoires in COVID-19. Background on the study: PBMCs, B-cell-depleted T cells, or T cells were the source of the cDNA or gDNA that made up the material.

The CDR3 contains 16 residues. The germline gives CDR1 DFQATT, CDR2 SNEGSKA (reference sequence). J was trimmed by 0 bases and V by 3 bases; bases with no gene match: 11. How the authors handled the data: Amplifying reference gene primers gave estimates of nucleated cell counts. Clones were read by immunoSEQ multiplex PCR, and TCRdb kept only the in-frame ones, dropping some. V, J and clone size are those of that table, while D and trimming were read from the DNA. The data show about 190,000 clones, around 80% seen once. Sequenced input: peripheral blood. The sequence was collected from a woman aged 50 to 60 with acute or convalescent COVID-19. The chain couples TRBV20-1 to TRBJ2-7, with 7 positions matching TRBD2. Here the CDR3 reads CSASEPGAGLSYEQYF. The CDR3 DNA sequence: TGCAGTGCTAGTGAGCCGGGAGCGGGACTCTCCTACGAGCAGTACTTC.